In its sample, the clone carrying this T cell receptor (beta chain) was seen a few times. The data derive from a study of shared clonotypes between healthy human individuals. This CDR3 comprises 15 residues. CDR1 is LGHNA and CDR2 is YSLEER in the germline V gene. V was cut by 0 bases and J by 3 bases, with 11 bases left in between. TCRdb's table, derived via immunoSEQ multiplex PCR, lists solely in-frame clones and lacks some. The data contain 470,000 or so clones, about 72% of them singletons. The J gene is TRBJ1-1, the V gene TRBV4-3; D is unclear. The sequenced material came from PBMCs. The origin of this receptor is a middle-aged woman in good health. Some clones in this sample may be carry-over from other donors' samples. CDR3 region: CASSQDLFGDTEAFF. The CDR3 bases are TGCGCCAGCAGCCAAGATCTTTTTGGGGACACTGAAGCTTTCTTT.